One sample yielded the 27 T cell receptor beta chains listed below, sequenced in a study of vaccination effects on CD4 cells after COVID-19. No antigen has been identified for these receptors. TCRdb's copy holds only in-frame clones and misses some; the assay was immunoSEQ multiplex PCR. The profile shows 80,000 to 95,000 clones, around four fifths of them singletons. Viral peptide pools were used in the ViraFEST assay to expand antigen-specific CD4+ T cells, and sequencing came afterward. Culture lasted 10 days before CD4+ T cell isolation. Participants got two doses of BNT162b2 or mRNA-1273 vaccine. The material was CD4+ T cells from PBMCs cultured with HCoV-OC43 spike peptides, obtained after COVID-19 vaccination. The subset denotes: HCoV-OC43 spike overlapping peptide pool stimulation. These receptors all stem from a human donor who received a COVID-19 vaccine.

The CDR3 here is CASSVGQNQETQYF. DNA of the CDR3: TGTGCCAGCAGCGTGGGACAGAACCAAGAGACCCAGTACTTC. V is TRBV6-5 and J is TRBJ2-5; TRBD1 matches 7 bases. CDR3 size: 14 residues. Trimming cost V 6 bases and J 0 bases; bases outside gene matches: 4. Germline lookup yields CDR1 MNHEY and CDR2 SVGAGI.

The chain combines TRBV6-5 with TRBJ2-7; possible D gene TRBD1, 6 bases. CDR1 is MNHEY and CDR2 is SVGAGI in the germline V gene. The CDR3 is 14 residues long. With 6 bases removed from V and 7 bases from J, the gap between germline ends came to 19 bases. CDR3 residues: CASRGQGVSGEQYV. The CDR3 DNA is TGTGCCAGCAGGGGACAAGGGGTGTCGGGGGAGCAGTACGTC.

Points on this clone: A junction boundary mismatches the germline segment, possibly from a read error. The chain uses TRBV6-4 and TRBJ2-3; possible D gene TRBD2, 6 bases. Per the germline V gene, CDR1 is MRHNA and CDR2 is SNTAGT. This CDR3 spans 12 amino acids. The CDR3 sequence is CASSTSRDTQYF. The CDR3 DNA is TGTGCCAGCAGTACTAGCAGAGATACGCAGTATTTT.

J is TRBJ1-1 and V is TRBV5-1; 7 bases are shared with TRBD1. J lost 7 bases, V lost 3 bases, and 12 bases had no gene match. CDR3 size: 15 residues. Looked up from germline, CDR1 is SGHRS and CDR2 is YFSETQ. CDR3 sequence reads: CASSSAGQEVSEAFF. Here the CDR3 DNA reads TGCGCCAGCAGCTCCGCAGGACAGGAGGTGAGTGAAGCTTTCTTT. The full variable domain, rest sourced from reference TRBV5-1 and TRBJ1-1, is KAGVTQTPRYLIKTRGQQVTLSCSPISGHRSVSWYQQTPGQGLQFLFEYFSETQRNKGNFPGRFSGRQFSNSRSEMNVSTLELGDSALYLCASSSAGQEVSEAFFGQGTRLTVV.

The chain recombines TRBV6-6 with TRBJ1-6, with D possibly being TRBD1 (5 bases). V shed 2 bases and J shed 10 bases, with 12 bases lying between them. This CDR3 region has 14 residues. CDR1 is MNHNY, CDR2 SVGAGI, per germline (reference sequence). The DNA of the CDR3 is TGTGCCAGCAGTTACAAGGGGCCAGGGTCACCCCTCCACTTT. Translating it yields CASSYKGPGSPLHF.

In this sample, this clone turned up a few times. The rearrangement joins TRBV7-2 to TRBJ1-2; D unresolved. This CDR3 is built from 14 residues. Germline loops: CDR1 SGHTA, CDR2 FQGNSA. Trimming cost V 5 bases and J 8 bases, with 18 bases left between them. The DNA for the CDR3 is TGTGCCAGCAGCAAAGACAACACCCCGGAGGGCTACACCTTC. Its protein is CASSKDNTPEGYTF.

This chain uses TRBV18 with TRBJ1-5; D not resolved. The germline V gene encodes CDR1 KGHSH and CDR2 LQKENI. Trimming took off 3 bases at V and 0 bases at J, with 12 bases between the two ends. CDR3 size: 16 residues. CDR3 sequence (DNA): TGTGCCAGCTCACCGATCGCAGCTGATAGCAATCAGCCCCAGCATTTT. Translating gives CASSPIAADSNQPQHF.

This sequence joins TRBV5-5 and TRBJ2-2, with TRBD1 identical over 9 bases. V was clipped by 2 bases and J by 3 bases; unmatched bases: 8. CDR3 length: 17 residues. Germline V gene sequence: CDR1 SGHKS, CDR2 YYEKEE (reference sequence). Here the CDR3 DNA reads TGTGCCAGCAGCTTCAGGTCGGGACAGGGTGACACCGGGGAGCTGTTTTTT. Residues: CASSFRSGQGDTGELFF.

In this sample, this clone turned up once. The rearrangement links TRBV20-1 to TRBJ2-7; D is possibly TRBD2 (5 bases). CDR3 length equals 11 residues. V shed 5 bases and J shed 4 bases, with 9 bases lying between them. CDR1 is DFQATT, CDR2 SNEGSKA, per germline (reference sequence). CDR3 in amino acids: CSASTGYEQYV. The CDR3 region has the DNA TGCAGTGCTTCAACGGGGTACGAGCAGTACGTC.

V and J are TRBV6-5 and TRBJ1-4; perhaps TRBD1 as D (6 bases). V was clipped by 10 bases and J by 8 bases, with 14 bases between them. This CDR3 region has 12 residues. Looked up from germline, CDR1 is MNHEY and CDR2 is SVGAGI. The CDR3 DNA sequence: TGTGCCAAAGGGGCAGGGGCCGAAAAACTGTTTTTT. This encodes CAKGAGAEKLFF.

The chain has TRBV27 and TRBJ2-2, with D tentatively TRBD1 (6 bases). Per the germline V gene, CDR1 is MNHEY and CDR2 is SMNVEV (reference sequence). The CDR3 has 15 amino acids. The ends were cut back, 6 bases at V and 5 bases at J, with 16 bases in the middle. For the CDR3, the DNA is TGTGCCAGCAGCGCCCTCAGGGGCTTAACCGGGGAGCTGTTTTTT. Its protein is CASSALRGLTGELFF.

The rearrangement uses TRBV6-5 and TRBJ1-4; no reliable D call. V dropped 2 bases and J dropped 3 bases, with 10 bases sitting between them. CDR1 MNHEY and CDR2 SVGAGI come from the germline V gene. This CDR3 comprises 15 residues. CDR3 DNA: TGTGCCAGCAGTTACCGTCGGCAGGCTAATGAAAAACTGTTTTTT. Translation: CASSYRRQANEKLFF.

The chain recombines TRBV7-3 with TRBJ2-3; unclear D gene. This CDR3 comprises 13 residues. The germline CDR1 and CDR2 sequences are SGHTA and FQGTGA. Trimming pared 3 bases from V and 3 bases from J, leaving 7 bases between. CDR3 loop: CASSFGDTDTQYF. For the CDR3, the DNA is TGTGCCAGCAGCTTTGGGGATACAGATACGCAGTATTTT.

CDR3: CASVGEPAEGEKLFF. The CDR3 region has the DNA TGTGCCAGCGTGGGCGAGCCTGCGGAGGGTGAAAAACTGTTTTTT. The chain uses TRBV6-5 and TRBJ1-4; no firm D call. The CDR3 extends over 15 amino acids. The V end lost 8 bases, the J end lost 7 bases, and 20 bases lay between the germline ends. Germline-derived CDR1 and CDR2 are MNHEY and SVGAGI.

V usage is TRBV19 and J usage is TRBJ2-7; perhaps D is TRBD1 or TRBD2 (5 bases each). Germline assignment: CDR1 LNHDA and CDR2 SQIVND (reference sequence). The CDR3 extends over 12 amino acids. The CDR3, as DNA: TGTGCCAGTAGTCTTATTCGGGACCAAGTCGACGTC. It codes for CASSLIRDQVDV.

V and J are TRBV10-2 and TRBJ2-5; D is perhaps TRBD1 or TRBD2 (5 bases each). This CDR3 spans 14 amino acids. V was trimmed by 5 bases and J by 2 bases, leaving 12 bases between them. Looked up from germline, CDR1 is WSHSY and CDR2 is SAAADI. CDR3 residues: CASSMGPIQETQYF. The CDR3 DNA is TGCGCCAGCAGTATGGGACCTATACAAGAGACCCAGTACTTC.

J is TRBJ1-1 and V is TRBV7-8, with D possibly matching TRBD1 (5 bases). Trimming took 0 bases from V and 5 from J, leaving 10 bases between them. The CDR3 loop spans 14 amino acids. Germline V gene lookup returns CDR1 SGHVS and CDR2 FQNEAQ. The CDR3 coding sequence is TGTGCCAGCAGCTTAGCAGGGGCTGGGACTGAAGCTTTCTTT. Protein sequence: CASSLAGAGTEAFF.

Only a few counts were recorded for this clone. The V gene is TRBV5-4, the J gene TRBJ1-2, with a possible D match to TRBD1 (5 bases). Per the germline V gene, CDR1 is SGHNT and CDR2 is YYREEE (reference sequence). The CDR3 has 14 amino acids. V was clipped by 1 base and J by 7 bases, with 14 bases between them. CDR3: CASSLPGSGSGYTF. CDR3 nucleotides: TGTGCCAGCAGCTTGCCCGGATCAGGGAGTGGCTACACCTTC.

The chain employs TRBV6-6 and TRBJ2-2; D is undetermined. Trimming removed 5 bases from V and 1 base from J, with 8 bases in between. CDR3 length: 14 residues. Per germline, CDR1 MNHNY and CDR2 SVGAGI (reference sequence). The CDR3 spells CASSVARNTGELFF. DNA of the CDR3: TGTGCCAGCAGTGTCGCCAGGAACACCGGGGAGCTGTTTTTT.

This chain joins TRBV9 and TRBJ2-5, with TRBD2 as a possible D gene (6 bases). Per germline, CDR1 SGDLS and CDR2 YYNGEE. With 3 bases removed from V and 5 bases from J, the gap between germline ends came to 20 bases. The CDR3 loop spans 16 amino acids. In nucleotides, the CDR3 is TGTGCCAGCAGCGCCATATCTCTGCGGGGAGGTGAGACCCAGTACTTC. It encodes CASSAISLRGGETQYF.

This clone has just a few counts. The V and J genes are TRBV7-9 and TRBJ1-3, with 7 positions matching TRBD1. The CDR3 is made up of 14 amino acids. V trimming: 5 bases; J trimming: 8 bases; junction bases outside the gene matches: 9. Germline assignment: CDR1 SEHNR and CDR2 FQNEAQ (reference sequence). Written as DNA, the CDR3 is TGTGCCAGCAGCAAGGAACAGGGGTGGGACACCATATATTTT. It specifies CASSKEQGWDTIYF.

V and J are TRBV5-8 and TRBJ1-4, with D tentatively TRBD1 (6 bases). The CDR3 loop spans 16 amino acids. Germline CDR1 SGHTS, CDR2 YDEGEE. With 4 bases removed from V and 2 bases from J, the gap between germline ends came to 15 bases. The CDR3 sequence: CASSQGWDTTNEKLFF. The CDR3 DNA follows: TGTGCCAGCAGCCAGGGATGGGACACCACTAATGAAAAACTGTTTTTT.

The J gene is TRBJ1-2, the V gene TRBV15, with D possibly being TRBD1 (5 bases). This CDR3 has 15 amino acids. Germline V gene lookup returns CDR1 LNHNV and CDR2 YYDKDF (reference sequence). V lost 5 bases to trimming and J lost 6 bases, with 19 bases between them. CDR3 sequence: CATSHPPGGWNGYTF. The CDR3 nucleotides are TGTGCCACCAGCCACCCCCCGGGGGGGTGGAATGGCTACACCTTC.

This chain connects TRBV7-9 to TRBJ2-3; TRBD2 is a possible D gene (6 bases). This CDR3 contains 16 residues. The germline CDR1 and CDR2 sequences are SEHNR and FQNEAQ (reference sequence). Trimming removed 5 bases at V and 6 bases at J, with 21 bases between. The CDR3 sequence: CASSRQRVVLLDTQYF. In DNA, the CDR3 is TGTGCCAGCAGCCGTCAGCGGGTTGTACTACTGGATACGCAGTATTTT.

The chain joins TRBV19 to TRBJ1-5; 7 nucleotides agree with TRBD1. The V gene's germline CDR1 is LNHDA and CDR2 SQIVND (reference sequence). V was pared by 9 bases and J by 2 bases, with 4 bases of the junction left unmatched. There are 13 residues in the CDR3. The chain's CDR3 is CASRGGGNQPQHF. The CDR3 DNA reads TGTGCCAGCAGGGGGGGAGGCAATCAGCCCCAGCATTTT.

The CDR3 DNA follows: TGTGCCAGTTCCTGGGGGACAGGGACCTCTAACTATGGCTACACCTTC. Translation gives CASSWGTGTSNYGYTF. J is TRBJ1-2 and V is TRBV19; 9 bases are a match to TRBD1. The CDR3 has 16 amino acids. J was trimmed by 0 bases and V by 8 bases; bases with no gene match: 10. The germline V gene encodes CDR1 LNHDA and CDR2 SQIVND (reference sequence).

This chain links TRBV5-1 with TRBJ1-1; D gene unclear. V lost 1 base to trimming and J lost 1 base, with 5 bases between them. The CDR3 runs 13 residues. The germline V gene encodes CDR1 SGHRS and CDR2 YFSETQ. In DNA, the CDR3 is TGCGCCAGCAGCTTGATTGAGAACACTGAAGCTTTCTTT. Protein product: CASSLIENTEAFF.